Sequencing of this T cell receptor beta chain was carried out in a study of blood T cell repertoires in COVID-19 (dated by TCRdb to the early 2020s). With regard to the full study: The collaborator samples originated in the United States, Italy and Spain and spanned the acute and convalescent phases of COVID-19. The material from the prospective study consisted of cDNA or gDNA derived from T cells, B-cell-depleted T cells, or PBMCs. The dataset comprised deeply sampled blood TCRbeta repertoires from subjects exposed to, actively infected with, or recovered from COVID-19. The repertoires were released in a freely available public database meant as a resource for research on the immune response to SARS-CoV-2. Samples were obtained from the ongoing ImmuneRACE study (first 160 participants) and from 1,254 subjects provided by 6 global collaborators. Nearly every sample came with metadata listing a de-identified subject ID, COVID-19 status, age in years and sex. Where available, HLA class I and class II types were taken from metadata supplied by the sample provider and were not determined by assay-based typing. What the authors observed across the whole study: The amount of clinical and demographic metadata varied by source and participant and was provided uncurated.

A second Seattle source provided samples from volunteer blood donors who had recovered from COVID-19. Collaborating institutions collected whole blood in K2EDTA tubes following their own protocols. For TCRbeta analysis, collaborators shipped samples in one of three forms: frozen whole blood, isolated PBMCs, or DNA extracted from either of those sample types. Points on this clone: Its antigen remains undetermined. The sample holds no much larger clone one base away, and base qualities are not on file.

The immunoSEQ Assay, a bias-controlled multiplex PCR, was used to amplify TCRbeta CDR3 regions from genomic DNA. In the authors' own workflow: The number of nucleated cells in each sample was estimated by amplification of reference gene primers within the assay. To quantify the absolute abundance of each unique TCRbeta CDR3 rearrangement, sequence reads were collapsed and filtered. Productive Simpson clonality was computed per sample as the square root of Simpson's diversity index over productive rearrangements. TCRdb carries this immuneACCESS record with in-frame sequences only. Its versions omit some clonotypes, under half of them owing to an unresolved V gene in the studies checked, with the rest unexplained. The D gene and trimming were derived from the DNA, and the V and J assignments and clone size from that table. This sample is represented by a few hundred thousand clones; 65% to 90% of them were singletons. Over 1.2% of the sample lies in the top ten.

CDR3 length: 17 amino acids, cysteine to phenylalanine. CDR3 DNA is the only sequence kept; it has 51 bases, read in frame from the first base. Germline trimming amounts to 0 bases on V and 5 bases on J, with 4 as the count of junction bases outside the gene matches. CDR1 and CDR2 are drawn from the germline V gene (reference sequence): LGHDT, YNNKEL. This clonotype originated in a middle-aged woman who had recovered from COVID-19. Sequenced sample: peripheral blood. The V gene is TRBV3-1 (or the pseudogene TRBV3-2) and the J gene is TRBJ2-2; 12 middle bases align to TRBD2. Read as DNA, the sequence is TGTGCCAGCAGCCAAGATTTGGGACTAGCGGGTACCGGGGAGCTGTTTTTT. This yields the protein CASSQDLGLAGTGELFF.